These 8 T cell receptor beta chains came from one sample sequenced in a study of blood T cell repertoires in COVID-19. The method was immunoSEQ multiplex PCR; TCRdb's version includes in-frame clones alone and lacks a portion of them. This table has over 130,000 clones, around four fifths appearing once. Sequencing input: peripheral blood. These receptors came from a man in his 70s with acute or convalescent COVID-19.

The chain carries TRBV5-1 and TRBJ2-3; 12 bases fit TRBD2. This CDR3 has 15 residues. Trimming at V came to 3 bases and at J to 6 bases, leaving 5 bases not matched to a gene. Germline V gene sequence: CDR1 SGHRS, CDR2 YFSETQ. This CDR3 is CASSSLAGGSDTQYF. For the CDR3, the DNA is TGCGCCAGCAGCTCTCTAGCGGGGGGGAGTGATACGCAGTATTTT.

This clone was picked up one time. The chain links TRBV7-3 to TRBJ1-2; 10 bases line up with TRBD1. From germline, CDR1 is SGHTA and CDR2 FQGTGA. This CDR3 contains 16 residues. V was clipped by 8 bases and J by 2 bases; unmatched bases: 11. The DNA of the CDR3 is TGTGCCAGCTCGGGGACAGGGGTGGATGGAAACTATGGCTACACCTTC. Its translation: CASSGTGVDGNYGYTF. The full variable domain, with the rest looked up from reference TRBV7-3 and TRBJ1-2, is GAGVSQTPSNKVTEKGKYVELRCDPISGHTALYWYRQSLGQGPEFLIYFQGTGAADDSGLPNDRFFAVRPEGSVSTLKIQRTERGDSAVYLCASSGTGVDGNYGYTFGSGTRLTVV.

V and J are TRBV5-1 and TRBJ2-3; 12 positions agree with TRBD1. The V and J ends lost 4 bases and 5 bases, in that order; junction bases with no gene match: 8. CDR1 is SGHRS, CDR2 YFSETQ, per germline. The CDR3 consists of 16 residues. CDR3 DNA: TGCGCCAGCAGCGGGGGACAGGGGGCGGCAATAGATACGCAGTATTTT. Residues: CASSGGQGAAIDTQYF.

The CDR3 is CASSLANLAGAYEQYF. The CDR3, as DNA: TGCGCCAGCAGCTTGGCCAACCTAGCGGGAGCTTACGAGCAGTACTTC. The chain couples TRBV5-1 to TRBJ2-7; 10 nucleotides match TRBD2. The CDR3 has 16 residues. V lost 0 bases, J lost 4 bases, and 7 bases stayed unmatched. Germline CDR1 reads SGHRS; CDR2 reads YFSETQ.

This clone was recorded only once. The rearrangement uses TRBV12-3 or TRBV12-4 and TRBJ1-2; the D is unclear. This CDR3 spans 13 amino acids. V was shortened by 6 bases and J by 2 bases, with 10 bases between the two germline ends. The CDR3 bases are TGTGCCAGCAGGGCGGGTCGGAACTATGGCTACACCTTC. This sequence encodes CASRAGRNYGYTF.

This chain links TRBV18 with TRBJ2-7, with a weak D call TRBD1 (6 bases). CDR3 size: 14 residues. V was clipped by 1 base and J by 6 bases, with 13 bases between them. Germline CDR1 KGHSH, CDR2 LQKENI. In nucleotides, the CDR3 is TGTGCCAGCTCACCACTTGGGGGCTTCTCCGAGCAGTACTTC. Protein sequence: CASSPLGGFSEQYF.

There are a few counts of this clone. The rearrangement uses TRBV5-1 and TRBJ2-7; the match to TRBD1 covers 7 bases. The germline V gene has CDR1 SGHRS and CDR2 YFSETQ. After removal of 0 bases from V and 8 bases from J, the junction contained 11 bases not matched to a gene. The length of the CDR3 is 15 residues. CDR3 in amino acids: CASSLADYDRDKQYF. The CDR3, as DNA: TGCGCCAGCAGCTTGGCCGACTACGACAGGGACAAGCAGTACTTC. Full variable domain (missing parts from reference TRBV5-1 and TRBJ2-7): KAGVTQTPRYLIKTRGQQVTLSCSPISGHRSVSWYQQTPGQGLQFLFEYFSETQRNKGNFPGRFSGRQFSNSRSEMNVSTLELGDSALYLCASSLADYDRDKQYFGPGTRLTVT.

The CDR3 coding sequence is TGCGCCAGCAGCTTAACAGGGGCAGCCTCTGGAAACACCATATATTTT. It is translated as CASSLTGAASGNTIYF. The chain combines TRBV5-1 with TRBJ1-3, with 7 bases aligning to TRBD1. The CDR3 loop spans 16 amino acids. Germline assignment: CDR1 SGHRS and CDR2 YFSETQ. J was trimmed by 0 bases and V by 2 bases; bases with no gene match: 5.